This TCR beta chain was captured by sequencing in a study of T-cell reconstitution after alpha-beta-depleted transplantation in children. This clonotype was seen only a few times. Germline V gene data show CDR1 as DFQATT and CDR2 as SNEGSKA (reference sequence). The CDR3 extends over 14 amino acids. Germline trimming cut 5 bases from V and 6 bases from J; bases unmatched to any gene: 9. Library preparation (for TCRbeta) was performed with unique molecular identifiers. TCRdb re-called the PCR reads through MiXCR, storing one row per CDR3 protein. Among some 500,000 distinct CDR3 sequences listed, about 18% were seen once.

The J gene is TRBJ2-3, the V gene TRBV20-1, with 9 bases that match TRBD2. Sequencing was performed on PBMCs from the stem cell graft donor, taken from the stem cell graft. This TCR was sampled from a human donor who donated a stem cell graft to a child with acute lymphoblastic leukemia. The CDR3 region has the DNA TGCAGTGCTGACATAGCGGGAGTGGCGGATACGCAGTATTTT. Its translation is CSADIAGVADTQYF.